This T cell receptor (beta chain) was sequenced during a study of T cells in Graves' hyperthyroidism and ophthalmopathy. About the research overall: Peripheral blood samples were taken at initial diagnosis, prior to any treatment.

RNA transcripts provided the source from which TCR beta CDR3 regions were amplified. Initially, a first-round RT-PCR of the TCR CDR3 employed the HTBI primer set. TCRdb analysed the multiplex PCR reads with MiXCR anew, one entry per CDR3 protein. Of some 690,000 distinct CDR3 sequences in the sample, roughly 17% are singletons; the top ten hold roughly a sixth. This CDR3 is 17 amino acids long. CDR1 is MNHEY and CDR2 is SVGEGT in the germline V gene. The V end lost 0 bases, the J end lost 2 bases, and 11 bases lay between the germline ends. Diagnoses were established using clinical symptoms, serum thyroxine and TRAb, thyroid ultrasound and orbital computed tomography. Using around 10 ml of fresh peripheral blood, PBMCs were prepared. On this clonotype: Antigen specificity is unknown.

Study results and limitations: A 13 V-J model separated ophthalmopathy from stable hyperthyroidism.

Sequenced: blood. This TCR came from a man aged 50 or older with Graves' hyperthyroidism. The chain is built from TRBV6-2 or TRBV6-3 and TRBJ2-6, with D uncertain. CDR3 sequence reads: CASSYSNGVPGANVLTF. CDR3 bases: TGTGCCAGCAGTTACTCGAACGGAGTCCCTGGGGCCAACGTCCTGACTTTC.